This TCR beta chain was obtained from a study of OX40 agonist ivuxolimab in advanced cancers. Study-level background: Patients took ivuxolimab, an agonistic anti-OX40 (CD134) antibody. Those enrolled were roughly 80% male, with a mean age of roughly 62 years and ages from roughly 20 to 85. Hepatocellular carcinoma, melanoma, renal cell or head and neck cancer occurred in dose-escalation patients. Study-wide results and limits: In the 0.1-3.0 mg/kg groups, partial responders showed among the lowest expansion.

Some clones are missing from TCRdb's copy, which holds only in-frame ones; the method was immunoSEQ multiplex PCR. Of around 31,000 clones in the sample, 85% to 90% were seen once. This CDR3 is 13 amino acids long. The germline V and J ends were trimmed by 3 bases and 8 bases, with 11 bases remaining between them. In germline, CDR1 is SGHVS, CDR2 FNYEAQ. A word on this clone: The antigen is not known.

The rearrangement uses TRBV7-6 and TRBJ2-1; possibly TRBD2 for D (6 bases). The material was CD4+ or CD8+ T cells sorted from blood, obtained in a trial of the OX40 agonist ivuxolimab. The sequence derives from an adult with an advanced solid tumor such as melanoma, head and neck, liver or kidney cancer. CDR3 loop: CASSFYGGDEQFF. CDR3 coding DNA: TGTGCCAGCAGCTTTTACGGCGGGGATGAGCAGTTCTTC.